This TCR beta chain was documented in a study of Ad26.COV2.S vaccination and SARS-CoV-2 variants. General study results and limits: Vaccine and placebo recipients had comparable breadth of non-spike TCRs.

A note on this clone: Antigen unknown.

Treatment specified: over 15 received Ad26.COV2.S at low or high dose, single or two shots; several received placebo; per-sample allocation not given. Vaccine and placebo recipients were sampled on day 63 after the first injection. TCRdb keeps only in-frame clones here, not all; method: immunoSEQ multiplex PCR. The repertoire includes about 680,000 clones, about 90% of them detected once, and roughly 1.5% sits in the top ten. The sequence came from a person between 18 and 65 years old who received the Ad26.COV2.S COVID-19 vaccine or a placebo. Sequences were derived from peripheral blood, sampled in a trial of Ad26.COV2.S vaccine versus placebo.

CDR3 loop: CATSGPQGGNEQFF. The CDR3 nucleotides read TGTGCCACCAGTGGACCCCAGGGGGGCAATGAGCAGTTCTTC. The chain joins TRBV24-1 to TRBJ2-1, with D possibly TRBD1 on 7 matching bases. Between the trimmed V and J ends, which lost 5 bases and 6 bases, there was a span of 13 bases. The germline V gene has CDR1 KGHDR and CDR2 SFDVKD. The CDR3 loop spans 14 amino acids.